Presented here are 13 T cell receptor beta chains from one specimen sequenced in a study of blood T cell repertoires in COVID-19. Data came from immunoSEQ multiplex PCR; TCRdb stores just in-frame clones and leaves some out. The table includes roughly 300,000 clones, under 90% detected once. The sample comprised peripheral blood. All receptors come from a woman aged 55-70 years with active or convalescent COVID-19.

The V gene is TRBV5-8, the J gene TRBJ2-1, with 9 positions matching TRBD1. The CDR3 runs 16 residues. Per germline, CDR1 SGHTS and CDR2 YDEGEE. V shed 4 bases, J shed 0 bases, and the junction held 5 bases outside the gene matches. For the CDR3, the DNA is TGTGCCAGCAGCGGGACGACAGGGGGCTCCTACAATGAGCAGTTCTTC. It encodes CASSGTTGGSYNEQFF.

As regards this clone: The junction departs from germline at one end; a sequencing error may be responsible. The CDR3 region is CASSFRGPRNF. CDR3 sequence (DNA): TGTGCCAGCAGCTTCAGGGGGCCTCGTAATTTC. This rearrangement joins TRBV7-9 to TRBJ1-2; 8 positions agree with TRBD1. The CDR3 is 11 amino acids. The germline gives CDR1 SEHNR, CDR2 FQNEAQ (reference sequence).

DNA of the CDR3: TGTGCCAGCAGCTTGTCCGGGAGCTCCTACAATGAGCAGTTCTTC. This encodes CASSLSGSSYNEQFF. The chain employs TRBV7-6 and TRBJ2-1, with a weak D call TRBD2 (6 bases). V was pared by 3 bases and J by 0 bases, with 9 bases between. The CDR3 totals 15 residues. The germline V gene has CDR1 SGHVS and CDR2 FNYEAQ.

The genes are TRBV27 and TRBJ2-3; 9 bases are a match to TRBD1. CDR3 length equals 14 residues. J lost 4 bases, V lost 6 bases, and 5 bases had no gene match. Germline V lookup: CDR1 MNHEY, CDR2 SMNVEV (reference sequence). The CDR3 loop is CASSRDRESDTQYF. CDR3 coding DNA: TGTGCCAGCAGCCGGGACAGGGAATCAGATACGCAGTATTTT.

V is TRBV27 and J is TRBJ2-7; D may be TRBD1 (7 bases). The CDR3 extends over 15 amino acids. V was clipped by 1 base and J by 3 bases, with 13 bases between them. The V gene's germline CDR1 is MNHEY and CDR2 SMNVEV (reference sequence). The CDR3 spells CASSLWGRDSYEQYF. CDR3 coding DNA: TGTGCCAGCAGTTTATGGGGGCGGGACAGCTACGAGCAGTACTTC.

The chain links TRBV18 to TRBJ2-5; 7 bases align to TRBD1. Germline-derived CDR1 and CDR2 are KGHSH and LQKENI. CDR3 length: 14 residues. The V gene end was trimmed by 4 bases and the J gene end by 1 base; junction bases not matched to a gene: 3. The CDR3 loop reads CASSLGTAQETQYF. CDR3 DNA: TGTGCCAGCTCACTCGGGACAGCCCAAGAGACCCAGTACTTC.

In this sample, this clone turned up once. The chain recombines TRBV19 with TRBJ1-2; D is perhaps TRBD1 (6 bases). Germline V gives CDR1 LNHDA, CDR2 SQIVND (reference sequence). V was shortened by 3 bases and J by 4 bases, with 12 bases between the two germline ends. The CDR3 has 14 residues. The CDR3, as DNA: TGTGCCAGTAGTATCGGACAGCGGTTCTATGGCTACACCTTC. This codes for CASSIGQRFYGYTF.

The CDR3 sequence is CASSRGAQIPEQYF. The CDR3 region has the DNA TGTGCCAGCAGCCGAGGAGCGCAGATCCCAGAGCAGTACTTC. This rearrangement joins TRBV3-1 (or the pseudogene TRBV3-2) to TRBJ2-7; no clear D gene. The V end was cut by 4 bases, the J end by 7 bases, with 17 bases between. The CDR3 totals 14 residues. Germline CDR1 and CDR2: LGHDT and YNNKEL (reference sequence).

This chain connects TRBV11-1 to TRBJ1-1, with 7 bases aligning to TRBD1. The CDR3 runs 15 residues. The trim removed 1 base at V and 4 bases at J, leaving 6 bases unmatched. CDR1 SGHAT and CDR2 FQDESV come from the germline V gene (reference sequence). DNA of the CDR3: TGTGCCAGCAGCTTAGATGACAGGGTGGGCACTGAAGCTTTCTTT. Its translation: CASSLDDRVGTEAFF. Based on the CDR3 plus reference TRBV11-1 and TRBJ1-1, the full variable domain is EAEVAQSPRYKITEKSQAVAFWCDPISGHATLYWYRQILGQGPELLVQFQDESVVDDSQLPKDRFSAERLKGVDSTLKIQPAELGDSAMYLCASSLDDRVGTEAFFGQGTRLTVV.

This chain links TRBV18 with TRBJ2-5, with D tentatively TRBD1 (6 bases). The CDR3 sequence is 13 residues long. In germline, CDR1 is KGHSH, CDR2 LQKENI. The ends were cut back, 3 bases at V and 4 bases at J, with 9 bases in the middle. As DNA, the CDR3 is TGTGCCAGCTCACCGGTAGGGGGAGAGACCCAGTACTTC. It codes for CASSPVGGETQYF.

The CDR3 nucleotides read TGTGCCAGCAGCCAAGACAGGGGGGGGTATGGCTACACCTTC. This gives the protein CASSQDRGGYGYTF. The chain couples TRBV5-4 to TRBJ1-2, with 9 nucleotides matching TRBD1. Germline assignment: CDR1 SGHNT and CDR2 YYREEE (reference sequence). The CDR3 is 14 residues long. V trimming: 4 bases; J trimming: 5 bases; junction bases outside the gene matches: 6. Variable domain in full (rest from reference TRBV5-4 and TRBJ1-2): ETGVTQSPTHLIKTRGQQVTLRCSSQSGHNTVSWYQQALGQGPQFIFQYYREEENGRGNFPPRFSGLQFPNYSSELNVNALELDDSALYLCASSQDRGGYGYTFGSGTRLTVV.

The chain is built from TRBV11-2 and TRBJ2-5; 7 bases map to TRBD2. Germline CDR1 is SGHAT and CDR2 is FQNNGV. This CDR3 has 13 residues. V shed 5 bases and J 7 bases; nucleotides not matched to a gene: 7. DNA for the CDR3: TGTGCCAGCAGCCGGGACTACGACGGGACCCAGTACTTC. This encodes CASSRDYDGTQYF.

This clone was recorded a few times. V usage is TRBV2 and J usage is TRBJ2-2, with 9 bases identical to TRBD2. Germline CDR1 SNHLY, CDR2 FYNNEI. The length of the CDR3 is 16 residues. V lost 2 bases and J lost 3; bases outside the gene matches: 4. The CDR3 protein is CASSERGGADTGELFF. The CDR3 DNA reads as TGTGCCAGCAGTGAACGCGGGGGGGCCGACACCGGGGAGCTGTTTTTT.